The 8 T cell receptor beta chains listed next were all sequenced from one sample in a study of blood T cell repertoires in COVID-19. Libraries were prepared by immunoSEQ multiplex PCR; TCRdb keeps only in-frame clonotypes and omits some of them. The sample carries approximately 290,000 clones, roughly four fifths recorded once. The specimen sequenced was peripheral blood. These TCRs come from a person aged 70 to 85 with COVID-19, enrolled during active disease.

This clone occurred a few times. The V call is TRBV9, the J call TRBJ1-1; 9 bases align to TRBD1. Germline V gene sequence: CDR1 SGDLS, CDR2 YYNGEE. The CDR3 is made up of 15 amino acids. Germline trimming cut 1 base from V and 5 bases from J; bases unmatched to any gene: 6. The DNA for the CDR3 is TGTGCCAGCAGCGTAACGGACAGGGGAGGTACTGAAGCTTTCTTT. Residues: CASSVTDRGGTEAFF.

The chain joins TRBV12-5 to TRBJ2-3, with a tentative D call TRBD1 (6 bases). Trimming stripped 7 bases from V and 6 bases from J, with 20 bases between. CDR1 is LGHNT and CDR2 is FRNRAP in the germline V gene. This CDR3 is built from 15 residues. In nucleotides, the CDR3 is TGTGCTAGTGCCCCAGGGACAAACCCGGCGGATACGCAGTATTTT. Residues: CASAPGTNPADTQYF.

This clone has a single count. The CDR3 loop is CASSVGGSGMGETQYF. CDR3 in DNA: TGTGCCAGCAGCGTAGGCGGGTCTGGGATGGGAGAGACCCAGTACTTC. This chain joins TRBV9 and TRBJ2-5; D possibly corresponds to TRBD2 (5 bases). CDR3 size: 16 residues. Germline CDR1 SGDLS, CDR2 YYNGEE. The V and J ends lost 0 bases and 4 bases respectively, with 16 bases between them.

The rearrangement joins TRBV7-9 to TRBJ2-7, with 11 bases aligning to TRBD1. CDR1 and CDR2 from the germline V gene are SEHNR and FQNEAQ (reference sequence). After removal of 5 bases from V and 4 bases from J, the junction contained 4 bases not matched to a gene. This CDR3 contains 14 residues. The CDR3 sequence: CASSGQGARYEQYF. The DNA for the CDR3 is TGTGCCAGCAGCGGACAGGGGGCGAGGTACGAGCAGTACTTC.

This clone occurred once. The chain combines TRBV7-3 with TRBJ2-1, with D maybe TRBD2 (5 bases). The CDR3 contains 14 residues. Trimming cost V 5 bases and J 5 bases, with 13 bases left between them. CDR1 and CDR2 (germline): SGHTA, FQGTGA. As DNA, the CDR3 is TGTGCCAGCAGCCTCCGCGGGCCGGACAATGAGCAGTTCTTC. Translated: CASSLRGPDNEQFF.

The chain carries TRBV6-5 and TRBJ2-7, with D hard to call. The ends were cut back, 7 bases at V and 2 bases at J, with 6 bases in the middle. Germline V gene data show CDR1 as MNHEY and CDR2 as SVGAGI. The CDR3 is 11 residues long. CDR3 sequence reads: CASKFAYEQYF. The CDR3 bases are TGTGCCAGCAAATTCGCCTACGAGCAGTACTTC.

V is TRBV5-8 and J is TRBJ2-3; 7 bases line up with TRBD2. Germline V CDR1 and CDR2: SGHTS, YDEGEE. V was pared by 0 bases and J by 12 bases, with 13 bases of the junction left unmatched. The CDR3 totals 15 residues. Here the CDR3 DNA reads TGTGCCAGCAGCTTGGCTTTGCTAGCGGACGCAGCACAGTATTTT. Translation: CASSLALLADAAQYF.

The chain combines TRBV7-6 with TRBJ1-1, with D perhaps matching TRBD1 (6 bases). CDR3 length: 14 residues. CDR1 is SGHVS, CDR2 FNYEAQ, per germline. Trimming removed 2 bases at V and 10 bases at J, with 17 bases between. In nucleotides, the CDR3 is TGTGCCAGCAGCTTAACACAGGGCCTTCAGGGAGCTTTCTTT. It translates to CASSLTQGLQGAFF.